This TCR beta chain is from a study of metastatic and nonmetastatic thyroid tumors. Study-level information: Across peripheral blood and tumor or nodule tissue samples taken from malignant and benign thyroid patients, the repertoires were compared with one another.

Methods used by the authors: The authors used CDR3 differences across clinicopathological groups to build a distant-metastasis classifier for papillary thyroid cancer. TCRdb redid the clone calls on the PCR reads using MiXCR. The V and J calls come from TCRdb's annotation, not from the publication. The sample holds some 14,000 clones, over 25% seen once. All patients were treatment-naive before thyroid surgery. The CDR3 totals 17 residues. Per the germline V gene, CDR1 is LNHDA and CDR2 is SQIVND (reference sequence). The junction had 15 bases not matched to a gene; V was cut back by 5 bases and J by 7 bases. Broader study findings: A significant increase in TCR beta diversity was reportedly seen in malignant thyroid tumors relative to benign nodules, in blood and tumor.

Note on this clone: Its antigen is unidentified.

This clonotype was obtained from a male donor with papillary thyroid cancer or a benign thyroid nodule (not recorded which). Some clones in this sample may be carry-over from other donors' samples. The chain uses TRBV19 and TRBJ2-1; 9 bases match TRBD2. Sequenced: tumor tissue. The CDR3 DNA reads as TGTGCCAGTAGTTCTAGACTTGCGGGAGGGTACCGAAATGAGCAGTTCTTC. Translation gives CASSSRLAGGYRNEQFF.